This TCR beta chain was documented in a study of T cell responses to AZD1222 COVID-19 vaccine. This clone was observed a few times. Its antigen is unknown. Second-dose intervals of approximately 4 or approximately 12 weeks were pooled. TCRdb's copy holds only in-frame clones and misses some; the assay was immunoSEQ multiplex PCR. The top ten hold about a tenth of the sample, which has roughly 140,000 clones, over 80% seen once. Study results and caveats: Reportedly, nearly half of unique spike TCRs recognized epitopes outside B.1.351/B.1.1.7 mutations. Spike-specific TCR repertoires showed rising breadth and depth after two AZD1222 doses. Without day 14 samples, only post-peak T cell repertoires were studied.

This TCR was recovered from an adult who received the AZD1222 COVID-19 vaccine. The specimen comprised peripheral blood, sampled 28 days after the second AZD1222 dose.

CDR3 amino acids: CASSQDLRTLEGYTF. The DNA of the CDR3 is TGCGCCAGCAGCCAAGATTTGAGGACCCTGGAAGGCTACACCTTC. The gene calls are TRBV4-1 and TRBJ1-2; no definite D call. Deletions cut 0 bases from V and 8 bases from J, with 16 bases between. Germline V gene sequence: CDR1 MGHRA, CDR2 YSYEKL. The CDR3 covers 15 residues.